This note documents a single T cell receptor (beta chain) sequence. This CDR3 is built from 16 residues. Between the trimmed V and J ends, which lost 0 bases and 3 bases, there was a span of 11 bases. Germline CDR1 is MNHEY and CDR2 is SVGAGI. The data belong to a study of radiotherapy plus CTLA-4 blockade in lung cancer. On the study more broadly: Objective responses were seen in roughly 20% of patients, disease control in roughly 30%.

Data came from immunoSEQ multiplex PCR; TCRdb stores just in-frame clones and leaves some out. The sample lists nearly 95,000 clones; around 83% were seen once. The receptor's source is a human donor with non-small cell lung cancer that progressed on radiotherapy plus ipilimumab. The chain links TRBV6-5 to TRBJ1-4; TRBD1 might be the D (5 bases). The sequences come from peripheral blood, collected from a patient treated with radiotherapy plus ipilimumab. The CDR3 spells CASSYSRRGANEKLFF. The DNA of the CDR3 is TGTGCCAGCAGTTACTCACGACGGGGGGCTAATGAAAAACTGTTTTTT.